This TCR beta chain was captured by sequencing in a study of monozygotic twins with inflammatory bowel disease. Whole-study findings and limits: Repertoire similarity did not differ between concordant and discordant twins, perhaps due to limited power. Treatment differences in immunosuppression may have added variability to the repertoires of patients. Distinct T cell subtypes could not be told apart.

Notes on this clonotype: No antigen is known for it.

Each CDR3 protein gets one entry in TCRdb, which reprocessed the 5' RACE reads and gives no DNA. Here the sample table reports approximately 330,000 distinct CDR3 sequences. What was sequenced was blood. This TCR derives from a human donor with ulcerative colitis or Crohn's disease, or a healthy co-twin of an affected twin (not recorded which).

This CDR3 reads CASGRASRGYGYTF. J is TRBJ1-2 and V is TRBV28; lacking DNA, the TRBD1 call made by TCRdb goes unchecked. CDR1 is MDHEN and CDR2 is SYDVKM in the germline V gene. This CDR3 region has 14 residues.